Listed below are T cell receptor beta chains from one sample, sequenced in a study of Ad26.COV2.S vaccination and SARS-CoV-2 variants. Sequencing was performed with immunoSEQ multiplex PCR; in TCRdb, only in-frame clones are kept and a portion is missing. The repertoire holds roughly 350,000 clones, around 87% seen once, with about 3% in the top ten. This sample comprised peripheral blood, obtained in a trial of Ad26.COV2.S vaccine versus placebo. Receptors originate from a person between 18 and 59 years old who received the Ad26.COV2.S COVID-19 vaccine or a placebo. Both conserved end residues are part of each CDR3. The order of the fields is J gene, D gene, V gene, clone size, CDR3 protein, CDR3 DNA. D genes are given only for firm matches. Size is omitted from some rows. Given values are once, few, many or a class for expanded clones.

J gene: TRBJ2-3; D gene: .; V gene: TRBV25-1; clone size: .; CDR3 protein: CASSRGIGTDTQYF; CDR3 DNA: TGTGCCAGCAGTCGGGGCATCGGCACAGATACGCAGTATTTT
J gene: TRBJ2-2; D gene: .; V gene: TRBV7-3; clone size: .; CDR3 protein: CASSWTANTGELFF; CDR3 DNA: TGTGCCAGCAGCTGGACTGCGAACACCGGGGAGCTGTTTTTT
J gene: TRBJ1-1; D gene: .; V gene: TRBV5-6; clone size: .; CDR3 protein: CASNLRGILNTEAFF; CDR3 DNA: TGTGCCAGCAACTTAAGGGGCATTTTGAACACTGAAGCTTTCTTT
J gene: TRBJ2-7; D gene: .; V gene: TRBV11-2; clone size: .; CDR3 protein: CASSSRDFSYEQYF; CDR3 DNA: TGTGCCAGCAGCTCCCGGGACTTCTCCTACGAGCAGTACTTC
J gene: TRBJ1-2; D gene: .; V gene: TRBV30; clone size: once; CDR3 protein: CACGPLGGYTF; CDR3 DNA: TGTGCCTGCGGGCCCCTTGGGGGCTACACCTTC
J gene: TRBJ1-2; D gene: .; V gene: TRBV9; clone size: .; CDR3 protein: CASTMTGETNYGYTF; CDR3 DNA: TGTGCCAGCACGATGACAGGTGAAACTAACTATGGCTACACCTTC
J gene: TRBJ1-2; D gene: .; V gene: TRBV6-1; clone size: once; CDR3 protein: CASSGGDARANYGYTF; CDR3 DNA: TGTGCCAGCAGTGGAGGGGACGCTCGAGCTAACTATGGCTACACCTTC
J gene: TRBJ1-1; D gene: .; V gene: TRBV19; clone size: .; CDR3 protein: CASSIRDTEVVFHTEAFF; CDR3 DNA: TGTGCCAGTAGTATAAGAGACACGGAGGTAGTTTTTCACACTGAAGCTTTCTTT
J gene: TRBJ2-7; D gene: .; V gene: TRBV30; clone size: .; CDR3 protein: CAWSVNRVPYEQYF; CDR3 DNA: TGTGCCTGGAGTGTAAACAGGGTCCCCTACGAGCAGTACTTC
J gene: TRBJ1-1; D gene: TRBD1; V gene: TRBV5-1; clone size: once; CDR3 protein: CASREDRGKAFF; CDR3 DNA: TGCGCCAGCAGAGAAGACAGGGGGAAGGCTTTCTTT
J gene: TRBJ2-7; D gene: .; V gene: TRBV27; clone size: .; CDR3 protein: CASSLSPLIGGWYEQYF; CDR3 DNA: TGTGCCAGCAGTTTATCACCCCTTATTGGGGGGTGGTACGAGCAGTACTTC
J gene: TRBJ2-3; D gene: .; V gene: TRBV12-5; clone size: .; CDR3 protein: CASGSEGGHDTDTQYF; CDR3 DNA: TGTGCTAGTGGTTCGGAGGGGGGACACGACACAGATACGCAGTATTTT
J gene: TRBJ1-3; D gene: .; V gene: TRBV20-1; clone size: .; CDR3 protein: CSASLGLADTIYF; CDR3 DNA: TGCAGTGCTAGTCTCGGGCTGGCGGACACCATATATTTT
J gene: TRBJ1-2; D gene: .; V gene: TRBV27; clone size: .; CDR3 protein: CASSTAGLTNGYTF; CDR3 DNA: TGTGCCAGCAGTACGGCAGGCCTAACGAATGGCTACACCTTC
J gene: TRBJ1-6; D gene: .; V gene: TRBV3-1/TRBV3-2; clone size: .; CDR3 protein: CASSPQGRNSPLHF; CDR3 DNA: TGTGCCAGCAGCCCACAGGGTCGGAATTCACCCCTCCACTTT
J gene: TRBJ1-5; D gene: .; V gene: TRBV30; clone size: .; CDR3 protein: CAWSSQGDQPQHF; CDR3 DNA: TGTGCCTGGAGTTCCCAAGGGGATCAGCCCCAGCATTTT
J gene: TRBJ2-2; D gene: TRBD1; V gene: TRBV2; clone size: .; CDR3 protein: CASRGTGGITGELFF; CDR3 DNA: TGTGCCAGCAGGGGGACAGGGGGCATCACCGGGGAGCTGTTTTTT
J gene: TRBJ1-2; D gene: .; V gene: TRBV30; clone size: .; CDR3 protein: CAWSREGRTVYGYTF; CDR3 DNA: TGTGCCTGGAGTAGGGAGGGAAGAACGGTCTATGGCTACACCTTC
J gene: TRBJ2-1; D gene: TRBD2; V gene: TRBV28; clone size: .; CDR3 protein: CASSLWTSGGVNEQFF; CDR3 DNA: TGTGCCAGCAGTTTATGGACTAGCGGGGGGGTCAATGAGCAGTTCTTC
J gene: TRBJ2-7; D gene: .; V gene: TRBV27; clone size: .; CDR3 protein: CASGPTYEQYF; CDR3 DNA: TGTGCCAGCGGGCCGACCTACGAGCAGTACTTC
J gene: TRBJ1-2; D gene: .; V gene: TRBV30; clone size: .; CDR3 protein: CAWNDGPSYGYTF; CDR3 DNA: TGTGCCTGGAACGACGGACCTTCCTATGGCTACACCTTC
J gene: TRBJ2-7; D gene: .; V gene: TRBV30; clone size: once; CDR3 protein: CAWSRGPSSYEQYF; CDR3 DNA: TGTGCCTGGAGTAGGGGACCAAGCTCCTACGAGCAGTACTTC
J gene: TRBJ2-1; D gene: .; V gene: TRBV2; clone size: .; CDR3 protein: CASSEGGPNYNEQFF; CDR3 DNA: TGTGCCAGCAGTGAAGGGGGGCCAAACTACAATGAGCAGTTCTTC
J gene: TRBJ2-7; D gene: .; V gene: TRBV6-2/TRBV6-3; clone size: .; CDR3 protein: CASSWGGIEQYF; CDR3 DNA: TGTGCCAGCAGCTGGGGCGGGATCGAGCAGTACTTC
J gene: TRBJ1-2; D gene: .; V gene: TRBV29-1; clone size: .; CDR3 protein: CSVDFPGARNYGYTF; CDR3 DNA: TGCAGCGTTGATTTCCCGGGGGCAAGAAACTATGGCTACACCTTC
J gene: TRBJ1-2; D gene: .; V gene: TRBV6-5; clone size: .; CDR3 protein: CASSSRIGRGGYTF; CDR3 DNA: TGTGCCAGCAGTTCAAGGATTGGGCGAGGAGGCTACACCTTC
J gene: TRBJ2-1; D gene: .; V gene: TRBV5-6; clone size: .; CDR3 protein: CASSFGGEQFF; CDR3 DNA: TGTGCCAGCAGCTTTGGCGGCGAGCAGTTCTTC
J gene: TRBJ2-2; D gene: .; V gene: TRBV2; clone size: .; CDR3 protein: CASRIEVGGPTGELFF; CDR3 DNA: TGTGCCAGCAGAATAGAGGTGGGGGGGCCCACCGGGGAGCTGTTTTTT
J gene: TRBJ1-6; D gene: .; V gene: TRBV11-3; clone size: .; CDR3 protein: CASSLGSGMNSPLHF; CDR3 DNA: TGTGCCAGCAGCTTAGGATCCGGGATGAATTCACCCCTCCACTTT
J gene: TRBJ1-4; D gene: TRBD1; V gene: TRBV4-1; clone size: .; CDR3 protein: CASSNTGGRGEKLFF; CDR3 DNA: TGCGCCAGCAGCAACACAGGGGGCCGGGGTGAAAAACTGTTTTTT
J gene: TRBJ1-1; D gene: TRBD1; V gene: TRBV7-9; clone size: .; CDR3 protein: CASSLVGTGNTEAFF; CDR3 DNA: TGTGCCAGCAGCTTAGTTGGGACAGGGAACACTGAAGCTTTCTTT
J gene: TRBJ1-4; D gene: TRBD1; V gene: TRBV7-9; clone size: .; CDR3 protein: CASSLAYRGTEKLFF; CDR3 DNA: TGTGCCAGCAGCTTAGCGTACAGGGGGACAGAAAAACTGTTTTTT
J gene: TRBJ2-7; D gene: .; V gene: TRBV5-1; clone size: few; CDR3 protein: CASSLLGATYEQYF; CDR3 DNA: TGCGCCAGCAGCTTGCTAGGAGCAACCTACGAGCAGTACTTC